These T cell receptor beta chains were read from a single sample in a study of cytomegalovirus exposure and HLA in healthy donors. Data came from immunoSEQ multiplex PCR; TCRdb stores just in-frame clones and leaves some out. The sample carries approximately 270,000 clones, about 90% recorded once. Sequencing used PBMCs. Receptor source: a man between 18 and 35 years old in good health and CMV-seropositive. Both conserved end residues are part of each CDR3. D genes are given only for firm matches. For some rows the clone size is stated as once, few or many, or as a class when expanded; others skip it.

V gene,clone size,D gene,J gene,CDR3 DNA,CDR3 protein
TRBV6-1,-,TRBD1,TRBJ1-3,TGTGCCAGCAGTGGCCAGGGGGCGGTAGGCGGAAACACCATATATTTT,CASSGQGAVGGNTIYF
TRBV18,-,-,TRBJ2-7,TGTGCCAGCTCACTGGCGGACCGGAGCTCCTACGAGCAGTACTTC,CASSLADRSSYEQYF
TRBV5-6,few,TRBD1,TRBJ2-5,TGTGCCAGCAGATCGGACAGGGCGGGAGAGACCCAGTACTTC,CASRSDRAGETQYF
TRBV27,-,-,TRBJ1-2,TGTGCCAGCAGTTTCCGCCCCCAGCAGGGAGACTATGGCTACACCTTC,CASSFRPQQGDYGYTF
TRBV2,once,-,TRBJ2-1,TGTGCCAGCAGTTGGACTGAGGGGCCATACAATGAGCAGTTCTTC,CASSWTEGPYNEQFF
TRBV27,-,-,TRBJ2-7,TGTGCCAGCAGTTTTTCGGACGCGTCCTACGAGCAGTACTTC,CASSFSDASYEQYF
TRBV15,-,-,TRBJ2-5,TGTGCCACCAGCAGAGCTCCCTCAGAGACCCAGTACTTC,CATSRAPSETQYF
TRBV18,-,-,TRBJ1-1,TGTGCCAGCTCACCAAGCCCTCCGACTCAGGGATACACTGAAGCTTTCTTT,CASSPSPPTQGYTEAFF
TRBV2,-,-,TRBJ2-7,TGTGCCAGCAGAAAGGCCTATACCTACGAGCAGTACTTC,CASRKAYTYEQYF
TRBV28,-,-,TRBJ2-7,TGTGCCAGCAGGGCATCGGGTGGGACGGCCGAGCAGTACTTC,CASRASGGTAEQYF
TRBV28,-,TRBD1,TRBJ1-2,TGTGCCAGCAGAAGACAGGGGATGTATGGCTACACCTTC,CASRRQGMYGYTF
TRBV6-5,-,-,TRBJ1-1,TGTGCCAGCAGTTACTCGAGGGCAGCCGATGAAGCTTTCTTT,CASSYSRAADEAFF
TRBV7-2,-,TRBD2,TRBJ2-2,TGTGCCAGCAGCGTTGCGGGAGGCTCTAACACCGGGGAGCTGTTTTTT,CASSVAGGSNTGELFF
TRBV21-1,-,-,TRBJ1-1,TGTGCCAGGCCGCAGGGGACCACTGAAGCTTTCTTT,CARPQGTTEAFF
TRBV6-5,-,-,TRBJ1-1,TGTGCCAGCAGTTACTCTGCCCCTGTGAACACTGAAGCTTTCTTT,CASSYSAPVNTEAFF
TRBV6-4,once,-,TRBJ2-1,TGTGCCAGCAGTTTGTCGCCCGTCAATGAGCAGTTCTTC,CASSLSPVNEQFF